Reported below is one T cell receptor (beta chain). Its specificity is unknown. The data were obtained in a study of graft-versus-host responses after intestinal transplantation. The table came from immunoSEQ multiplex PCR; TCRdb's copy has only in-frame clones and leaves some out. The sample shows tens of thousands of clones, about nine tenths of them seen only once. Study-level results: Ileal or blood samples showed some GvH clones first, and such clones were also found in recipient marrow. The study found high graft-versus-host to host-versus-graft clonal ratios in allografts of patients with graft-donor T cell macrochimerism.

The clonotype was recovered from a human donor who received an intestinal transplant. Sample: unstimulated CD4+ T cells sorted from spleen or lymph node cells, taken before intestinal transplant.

The CDR3 bases are TGTGCCATGGGGGGCGGCTCCTACAATGAGCAGTTCTTC. As protein: CAMGGGSYNEQFF. The V and J genes are TRBV10-3 and TRBJ2-1; D possibly uses TRBD1 or TRBD2 (6 bases each). Germline CDR1 reads ENHRY; CDR2 reads SYGVKD. CDR3 length: 13 amino acids. The germline V and J ends were trimmed by 9 bases and 0 bases, with 9 bases remaining between them.